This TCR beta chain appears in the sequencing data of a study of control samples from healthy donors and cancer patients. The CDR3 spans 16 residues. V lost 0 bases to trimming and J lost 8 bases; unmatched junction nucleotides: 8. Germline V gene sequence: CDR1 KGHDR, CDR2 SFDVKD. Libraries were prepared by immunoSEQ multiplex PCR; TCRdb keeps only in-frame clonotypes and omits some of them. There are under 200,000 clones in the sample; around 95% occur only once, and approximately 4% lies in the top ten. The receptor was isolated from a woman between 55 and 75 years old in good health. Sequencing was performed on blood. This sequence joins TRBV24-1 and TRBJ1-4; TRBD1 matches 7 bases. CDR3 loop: CATSDLRSLTGEKLFF. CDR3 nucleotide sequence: TGTGCCACCAGTGATTTGCGATCACTGACAGGGGAAAAACTGTTTTTT.